This T cell receptor beta chain comes out of a study of T cell responses to AZD1222 COVID-19 vaccine. On the study more broadly: Pooling of second doses given at about 4 or about 12 weeks was done. Study-level points and caveats: Vaccine-associated CD4 TCRs spanned spike, dominant at 160-218 and 743-854. Spike-specific TCR breadth and depth went up after people got two AZD1222 doses.

Clones were sequenced by immunoSEQ multiplex PCR, and TCRdb holds only the in-frame ones, with some missing. The sample shows 75,000 to 95,000 clones, approximately 90% of them seen only once. Note on this clone: The antigen is undetermined.

Per the germline V gene, CDR1 is SGHTA and CDR2 is FQGNSA. Trimming stripped 3 bases from V and 8 bases from J, with 19 bases between. The CDR3 contains 15 residues. The sequencing here drew on peripheral blood, taken on day 0 of AZD1222 vaccination. The sequence came from an adult in good health. J is TRBJ1-2 and V is TRBV7-2; the D is unclear. The CDR3 reads CASSFSGRADEGYTF. The CDR3 DNA follows: TGTGCCAGCAGCTTCTCCGGGAGGGCGGATGAGGGCTACACCTTC.